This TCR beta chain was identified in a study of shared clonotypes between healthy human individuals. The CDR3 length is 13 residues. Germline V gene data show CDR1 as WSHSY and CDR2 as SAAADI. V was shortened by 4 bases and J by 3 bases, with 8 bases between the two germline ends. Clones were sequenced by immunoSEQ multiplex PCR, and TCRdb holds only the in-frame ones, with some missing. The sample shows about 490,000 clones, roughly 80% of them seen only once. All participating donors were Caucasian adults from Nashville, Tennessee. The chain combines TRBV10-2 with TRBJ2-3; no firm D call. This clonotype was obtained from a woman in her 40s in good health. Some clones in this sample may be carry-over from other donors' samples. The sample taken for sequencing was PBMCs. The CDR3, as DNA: TGCGCCAGCAGTGGCTGGATGACAGATACGCAGTATTTT. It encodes CASSGWMTDTQYF.